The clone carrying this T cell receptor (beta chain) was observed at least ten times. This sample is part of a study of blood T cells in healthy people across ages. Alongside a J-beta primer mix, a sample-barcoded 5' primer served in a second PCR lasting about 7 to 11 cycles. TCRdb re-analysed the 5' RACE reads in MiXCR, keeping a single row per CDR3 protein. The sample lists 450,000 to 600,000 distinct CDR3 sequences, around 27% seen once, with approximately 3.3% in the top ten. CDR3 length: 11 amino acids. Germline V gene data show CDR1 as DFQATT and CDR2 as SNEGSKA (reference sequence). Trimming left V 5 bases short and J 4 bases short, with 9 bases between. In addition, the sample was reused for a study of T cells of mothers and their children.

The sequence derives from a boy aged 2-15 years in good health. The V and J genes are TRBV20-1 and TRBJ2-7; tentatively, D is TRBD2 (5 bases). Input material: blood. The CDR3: CSASDLYEQYF. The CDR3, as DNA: TGCAGTGCTTCGGACTTATACGAGCAGTACTTC.